This TCR beta chain was obtained from a study of cytomegalovirus exposure and HLA in healthy donors. CDR1 and CDR2 (germline): SGHDN, FVKESK. CDR3 size: 14 residues. V lost 4 bases, J lost 2 bases, and 12 bases lay in between. Vbeta (60) and Jbeta (13) primers were used in the PCR. Method: immunoSEQ multiplex PCR; TCRdb's copy keeps in-frame clones and lacks some. The table records 170,000 or so clones, around 80% of them present only once. This sequence originates from a male donor in good health and CMV-seropositive. The rearrangement uses TRBV14 and TRBJ2-7; unclear D gene. Sequenced material: PBMCs. CDR3 in amino acids: CASSRIAETYEQYF. In DNA form, the CDR3 reads TGTGCCAGCAGCCGGATAGCCGAGACCTACGAGCAGTACTTC. The full variable domain, its missing parts supplied by reference TRBV14 and TRBJ2-7, is EAGVTQFPSHSVIEKGQTVTLRCDPISGHDNLYWYRRVMGKEIKFLLHFVKESKQDESGMPNNRFLAERTGGTYSTLKVQPAELEDSGVYFCASSRIAETYEQYFGPGTRLTVT.